The present T cell receptor (beta chain) was sequenced within a study of naive and memory T cell subsets. Ten or more counts support this clonotype. Both TRBC1 and TRBC2 were covered by a beta constant-region primer of two equimolar oligonucleotides. Nested alpha and beta constant-region primers with the SP2 primer drove four PCR rounds on ligated cDNA. TCRdb independently ran MiXCR on the UMI-ligation and nested PCR reads; one entry per CDR3 protein. The sample lists tens of thousands of distinct CDR3 sequences, around 13% occurring once. This TCR derives from a human donor in good health. Sequenced material: central memory CD4+ T cells from blood.

CDR3 sequence: CASSYGQTLAKNIQYF. The CDR3 DNA is TGCGCCAGCAGTTACGGACAGACTCTAGCCAAAAACATTCAGTACTTC. This chain links TRBV5-1 with TRBJ2-4; tentatively, D is TRBD1 (6 bases). Germline lookup yields CDR1 SGHRS and CDR2 YFSETQ. V shed 5 bases and J shed 0 bases, with 15 bases lying between them. The CDR3 totals 16 residues.